The source of this T cell receptor beta chain is a study of blood T cell repertoires in COVID-19 (dated by TCRdb to 2019 to 2021). As for the study more broadly: Collaborator samples came from the United States, Italy and Spain and covered acute and convalescent phases of COVID-19. Samples came from the ongoing ImmuneRACE study (first 160 participants) plus 1,254 subjects from 6 global collaborators. The dataset comprised deeply sampled blood TCRbeta repertoires from subjects exposed to, actively infected with, or recovered from COVID-19. Where available, HLA class I and class II types were taken from metadata supplied by the sample provider and were not determined by assay-based typing. The material from the prospective study consisted of cDNA or gDNA derived from T cells, B-cell-depleted T cells, or PBMCs. The repertoires were released in a freely available public database meant as a resource for research on the immune response to SARS-CoV-2. Sample metadata almost always included a de-identified subject ID, COVID-19 status, age in years and sex.

A single count supports this clone. No antigen is known for it. Per-base quality was not reported, and no clone a single base away is much larger than it. The germline V gene sets CDR1 to SNHLY and CDR2 to FYNNEI. V sheds 3 bases and J sheds 0 bases, leaving 14 bases between their ends. The CDR3 covers 16 residues, taking in both the cysteine and the phenylalanine. The DNA shown is the 48-base CDR3, in frame from base 1. What the research found in general, with its limitations: How much clinical and demographic metadata was included differed by source and by participant, and the metadata was provided uncurated.

One collaborating source in Seattle enrolled patients while the patients were actively infected and followed the patients over time throughout the course of disease. Collaborating institutions collected whole blood in K2EDTA tubes following their own protocols. For TCRbeta analysis, collaborators shipped samples in one of three forms: frozen whole blood, isolated PBMCs, or DNA extracted from either of those sample types. TCRbeta CDR3 regions were amplified from genomic DNA by means of the immunoSEQ Assay, a bias-controlled multiplex PCR. Regarding the original processing steps: Within the assay, amplification of reference gene primers was used to estimate how many nucleated cells each sample contained. Sequence reads were collapsed and filtered to measure the absolute abundance of every unique TCRbeta CDR3 rearrangement. For each sample, productive Simpson clonality was calculated as the square root of Simpson's diversity index across productive rearrangements. In its TCRdb copy, this immuneACCESS table keeps in-frame sequences only and misses some clones. Where compared with another copy, unresolved V genes explain less than half of these, and the others have no known cause. V, J and clone size are taken as reported in that table, and D and trimming were inferred from the DNA itself. The sample yields about 34,000 clones; more than 65% were counted once. The leading ten clones occupy roughly 3.1% of the sample.

This receptor was taken from a man aged 65 to 79 with COVID-19, enrolled during active disease. The sequenced sample consisted of peripheral blood. The receptor chain draws on TRBV2 and TRBJ1-1; no confident D gene assignment can be made. The DNA sequence is as follows: TGTGCCAGCAGTGACTCAATTGGAGTTATGAACACTGAAGCTTTCTTT. This yields the protein CASSDSIGVMNTEAFF.